This T cell receptor beta chain was identified in a study of OX40 agonist ivuxolimab in advanced cancers. This table comes from immunoSEQ multiplex PCR, and its TCRdb copy is limited to in-frame clones, with some not included. The table shows tens of thousands of clones, with roughly 91% occurring only once. Study-wide findings and caveats: Averaged across samples, CD8+ T cells carried more expanded clones than CD4+ did. Some nonresponders likewise displayed low normalized T-cell clonal expansion.

The CDR3 runs 11 residues. Looked up from germline, CDR1 is MDHEN and CDR2 is SYDVKM. The V and J ends lost 5 bases and 7 bases respectively, with 7 bases between them. Comment on this clone: Its specificity is not known.

The V and J genes are TRBV28 and TRBJ2-3, with D unresolved. This specimen was CD4+ or CD8+ T cells sorted from blood, taken in a trial of the OX40 agonist ivuxolimab. This TCR derives from an adult with an advanced solid tumor such as melanoma, head and neck, liver or kidney cancer. The CDR3, as DNA: TGTGCCAGCAGTGAAGCTTATACGCAGTATTTT. This sequence encodes CASSEAYTQYF.